These T cell receptor beta chains were read from a single sample in a study of blood T cell repertoires in COVID-19. Sequenced by immunoSEQ multiplex PCR; TCRdb stores in-frame clones only, minus some. The repertoire has 120,000 to 150,000 clones, about three quarters of them found once; the top ten carry roughly 13%. The specimen sequenced was peripheral blood. Receptors were obtained from a man older than 75 with acute or convalescent COVID-19. CDR3s include the opening cysteine and the closing phenylalanine or tryptophan. The order of the fields is clone size, V gene, D gene, J gene, CDR3 DNA, CDR3 protein. The D gene is left open where the match is weak. The listing skips clone size in some rows; elsewhere it reads once, few, many or a size class.

.,TRBV2,.,TRBJ2-1,TGTGCCAGCAGTGTTTACAGGGAAAATGAGCAGTTCTTC,CASSVYRENEQFF
.,TRBV3-1/TRBV3-2,.,TRBJ1-3,TGTGCCAGCAGCCCTGCGGGCGGAAACACCATATATTTT,CASSPAGGNTIYF
.,TRBV11-2,TRBD2,TRBJ2-2,TGTGCCAGCAGCCCCCGGGAAGGGAGGGCTACCGGGGAGCTGTTTTTT,CASSPREGRATGELFF
once,TRBV5-8,TRBD1,TRBJ1-4,TGTGCCAGCAGCTTGGAGGGGGCATCAACTAATGAAAAACTGTTTTTT,CASSLEGASTNEKLFF
.,TRBV5-1,TRBD2,TRBJ2-1,TGCGCCAGCAGCGTGGGGTCTAGCGGATCCTTTTACAATGAGCAGTTCTTC,CASSVGSSGSFYNEQFF
.,TRBV7-8,TRBD1,TRBJ1-5,TGTGCCACTAGTAGGGGGACAGGGATGCGGCCCCAGCATTTT,CATSRGTGMRPQHF
.,TRBV28,.,TRBJ1-2,TGTGCCAGCAGTTTCCCCCAAGGGGCGCATGGCTACACCTTC,CASSFPQGAHGYTF
.,TRBV2,.,TRBJ2-7,TGTGCCAGCGAGGGAACTCCGAATACCTACGAGCAGTACTTC,CASEGTPNTYEQYF
.,TRBV4-3,.,TRBJ1-6,TGCGCCAGCAGCCAGGGGGGGGGCTGGAATTCACCCCTCCACTTT,CASSQGGGWNSPLHF
once,TRBV5-8,.,TRBJ2-7,TGTGCCAGCAGCCGACGGGATACTGGAGGCGAGCAGTACTTC,CASSRRDTGGEQYF
.,TRBV7-9,.,TRBJ1-3,TGTGCCAGCAGTTTGGACAACTCTGGAAACACCATATATTTT,CASSLDNSGNTIYF
.,TRBV11-2,.,TRBJ1-1,TGTGCCAGCAGCCACGCAGGGGCAAGAAACACTGAAGCTTTCTTT,CASSHAGARNTEAFF
.,TRBV10-2,.,TRBJ2-5,TGCGCCAGCAGTTGGACAGAAAAAGAGACCCAGTACTTC,CASSWTEKETQYF
few,TRBV5-6,TRBD2,TRBJ2-5,TGTGCCAGCAGCCAGCTAGCGGGTAACCAAGAGACCCAGTACTTC,CASSQLAGNQETQYF
.,TRBV5-1,.,TRBJ1-4,TGCGCCAGCAGCTTGGGCGCTTCCACAACTAATGAAAAACTGTTTTTT,CASSLGASTTNEKLFF
few,TRBV6-6,TRBD1,TRBJ1-2,TGTGCCAGCAGTCAACATCTGACAGGGAAGGGTAACTATGGCTACACCTTC,CASSQHLTGKGNYGYTF
.,TRBV4-2,.,TRBJ1-1,TGTGCCAGCAGCCAAGAGACGGGGGGCAGAACTGAAGCTTTCTTT,CASSQETGGRTEAFF
.,TRBV7-9,TRBD2,TRBJ2-5,TGTGCCAGCAGCCCGGGACTAGCGGGCCCCGAGACCCAGTACTTC,CASSPGLAGPETQYF
medium-sized,TRBV14,.,TRBJ1-4,TGTGCCAGCAGCCAACCTGGACAGTTTAAACTGTTTTTT,CASSQPGQFKLFF
.,TRBV7-2,.,TRBJ1-2,TGTGCCAGCAGCTTCGTTCCTGAGACAGCTTCCTATGGCTACACCTTC,CASSFVPETASYGYTF
.,TRBV5-6,.,TRBJ2-2,TGTGCCAGCAGCTTTTATTCGGCTGACAGGCCCTACACCGGGGAGCTGTTTTTT,CASSFYSADRPYTGELFF
.,TRBV4-2,.,TRBJ1-1,TGTGCCAGCAGCCAAGGAGGACAGTTTGGATTCACTGAAGCTTTCTTT,CASSQGGQFGFTEAFF
.,TRBV4-3,.,TRBJ1-6,TGCGCCAGCAGCCAAGAACGGTTTTCACCCCTCCACTTT,CASSQERFSPLHF
.,TRBV18,.,TRBJ1-4,TGTGCCAGCTCATTCGAGCATACCAATGAAAAACTGTTTTTT,CASSFEHTNEKLFF
.,TRBV10-3,.,TRBJ1-1,TGTGCCAGCCGGGAGGACACTGAAGCTTTCTTT,CASREDTEAFF
.,TRBV2,.,TRBJ2-1,TGTGCCAGCAGTGGAGCCAGGTCCTACAATGAGCAGTTCTTC,CASSGARSYNEQFF
few,TRBV4-3,.,TRBJ1-6,TGCGCCAGCAGCCAAGCGGCCAGGGTGTATAATTCACCCCTCCACTTT,CASSQAARVYNSPLHF
.,TRBV28,TRBD2,TRBJ2-2,TGTGCCAGCAGTGGTAGCGGGGGGAGAGGGGAGCTGTTTTTT,CASSGSGGRGELFF
.,TRBV9,TRBD2,TRBJ2-5,TGTGCCAGCAGCGTCGGAGCGGGGGGGGTCTTACAAGAGACCCAGTACTTC,CASSVGAGGVLQETQYF
.,TRBV15,.,TRBJ1-5,TGTGCCACCAGCTCCGTTTCGAGGGATCAGCCCCAGCATTTT,CATSSVSRDQPQHF
.,TRBV3-1/TRBV3-2,.,TRBJ2-6,TGTGCCAGCAGCCATTCACTTCAGGGCTCTGGGGCCAACGTCCTGACTTTC,CASSHSLQGSGANVLTF
.,TRBV6-2/TRBV6-3,.,TRBJ1-5,TGTGCCAGCAGTCAAATCGGGAATTTCAATCAGCCCCAGCATTTT,CASSQIGNFNQPQHF
once,TRBV6-2/TRBV6-3,.,TRBJ2-7,TGTGCCAGCAGCCTCAGGGGCCTCACCTACGAGCAGTACTTC,CASSLRGLTYEQYF
.,TRBV11-2,TRBD1,TRBJ1-2,TGTGCCAGCAGCCCAGGACAGGGGGGCTATGGCTACACCTTC,CASSPGQGGYGYTF
.,TRBV7-8,.,TRBJ1-4,TGTGCCAGCAGCCCCCTGAGGGTTTTCGGGGGATTCGGAATGGGAGCTAATGAAAAACTGTTTTTT,CASSPLRVFGGFGMGANEKLFF
.,TRBV19,TRBD1,TRBJ2-4,TGTGCCAGTACAGGGGGCACCCTAGCCAAAAACATTCAGTACTTC,CASTGGTLAKNIQYF
.,TRBV19,TRBD1,TRBJ2-5,TGTGCCAGTAGTCGCGGCACAGGGGTAAAGACCCAGTACTTC,CASSRGTGVKTQYF
.,TRBV3-1/TRBV3-2,.,TRBJ2-7,TGTGCCAGCAGCCAGTTACCTGGGACAGAGCAGTACTTC,CASSQLPGTEQYF
.,TRBV28,.,TRBJ1-2,TGTGCCAGCAGCTTTCGCTATGGCTACACCTTC,CASSFRYGYTF
.,TRBV6-5,.,TRBJ2-1,TGTGCCAGCAGCTCTCCAAGGCGGGGAGGCAATGAGCAGTTCTTC,CASSSPRRGGNEQFF
few,TRBV7-3,.,TRBJ1-2,TGTGCCAGCAGCTTAGGTGGGAGGAGCAACTATGGCTACACCTTC,CASSLGGRSNYGYTF
.,TRBV12-3/TRBV12-4,.,TRBJ1-1,TGTGCCAGCAGTTTGTACGGGAACACTGAAGCTTTCTTT,CASSLYGNTEAFF
.,TRBV11-2,TRBD1,TRBJ1-1,TGTGCCAGCAGATTCTACGACAGGGGGCAAGCTTTCTTT,CASRFYDRGQAFF
.,TRBV7-9,.,TRBJ1-1,TGTGCCAGCACCGAAGGAGGGCAGGGAGGTGATGAAGCTTTCTTT,CASTEGGQGGDEAFF
.,TRBV5-1,.,TRBJ2-5,TGCGCCAGCAGCTTGTCACTTCAAGAGACCCAGTACTTC,CASSLSLQETQYF
.,TRBV6-2/TRBV6-3,TRBD1,TRBJ1-5,TGTGCCAGCAGTCAGGGACAGGGATACCAGCCCCAGCATTTT,CASSQGQGYQPQHF
.,TRBV5-5,TRBD1,TRBJ1-6,TGTGCCAGCAGACTTACGACAGGGCGGAACTCACCCCTCCACTTT,CASRLTTGRNSPLHF
.,TRBV19,TRBD1,TRBJ1-4,TGTGCCAGTAGTCTACACAGGGGCGGGAATGAAAAACTGTTTTTT,CASSLHRGGNEKLFF
.,TRBV28,.,TRBJ1-5,TGTGCCAGCAGTTTATCAGGCCAGCCCCAGCATTTT,CASSLSGQPQHF
.,TRBV28,TRBD1,TRBJ2-2,TGTGCCAGCAGTGAGAGGACAGGGATGAGAGCCGGGGAGCTGTTTTTT,CASSERTGMRAGELFF
.,TRBV29-1,TRBD1,TRBJ1-3,TGCAGCGTAGCCGGAGGGGGCGGCTCTGGAAACACCATATATTTT,CSVAGGGGSGNTIYF
.,TRBV5-1,TRBD1,TRBJ2-3,TGCGCCAGCAGCCCACAGGGGGCGATGAAGACAGATACGCAGTATTTT,CASSPQGAMKTDTQYF
.,TRBV14,TRBD1,TRBJ1-2,TGTGCCAGCAGCCAAGGTCGCAGGACAGGGGTCGGCTACACCTTC,CASSQGRRTGVGYTF
.,TRBV3-1/TRBV3-2,.,TRBJ2-4,TGTGCCAGCACTGGGGCAGGGCGAGCCAAAAACATTCAGTACTTC,CASTGAGRAKNIQYF
once,TRBV4-3,TRBD1,TRBJ1-2,TGCGCCAGCAGCCAAGATAGGACAGGGGGCGGCGGCTACACCTTC,CASSQDRTGGGGYTF